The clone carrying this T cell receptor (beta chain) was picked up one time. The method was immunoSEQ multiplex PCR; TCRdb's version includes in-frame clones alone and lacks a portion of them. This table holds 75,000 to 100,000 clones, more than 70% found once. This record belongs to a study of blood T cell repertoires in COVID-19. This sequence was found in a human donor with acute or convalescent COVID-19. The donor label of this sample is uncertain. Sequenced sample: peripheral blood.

The CDR3 nucleotides are TGCGCCAGCAGCCAAGATCAAGGGGTAGAGACCCAGTACTTC. Translated, it gives CASSQDQGVETQYF. This chain joins TRBV4-1 and TRBJ2-5, with a weak D call TRBD1 (5 bases). V gave up 0 bases and J gave up 4 bases, with 9 bases separating them. CDR1 MGHRA and CDR2 YSYEKL come from the germline V gene. The CDR3 loop spans 14 amino acids.